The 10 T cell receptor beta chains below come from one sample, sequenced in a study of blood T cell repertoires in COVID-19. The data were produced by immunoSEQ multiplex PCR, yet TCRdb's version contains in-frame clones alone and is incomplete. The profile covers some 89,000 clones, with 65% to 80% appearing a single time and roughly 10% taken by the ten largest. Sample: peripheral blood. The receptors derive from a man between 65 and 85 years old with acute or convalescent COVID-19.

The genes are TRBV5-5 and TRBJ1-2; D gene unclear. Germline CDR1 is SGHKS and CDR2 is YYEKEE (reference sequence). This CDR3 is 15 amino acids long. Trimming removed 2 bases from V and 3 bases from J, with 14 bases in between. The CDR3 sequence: CASSFNGQVDYGYTF. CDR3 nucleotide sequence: TGTGCCAGCAGCTTTAATGGGCAGGTAGACTATGGCTACACCTTC.

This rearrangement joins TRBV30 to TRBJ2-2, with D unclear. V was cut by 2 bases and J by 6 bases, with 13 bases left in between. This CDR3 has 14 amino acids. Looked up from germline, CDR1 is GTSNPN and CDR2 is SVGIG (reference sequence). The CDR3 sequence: CAWSSVGKAGELFF. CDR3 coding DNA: TGTGCCTGGAGTAGCGTTGGAAAAGCCGGGGAGCTGTTTTTT.

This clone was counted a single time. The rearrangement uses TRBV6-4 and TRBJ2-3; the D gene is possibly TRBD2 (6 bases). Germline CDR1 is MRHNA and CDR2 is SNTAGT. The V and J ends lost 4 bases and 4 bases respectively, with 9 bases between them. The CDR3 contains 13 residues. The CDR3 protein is CASSAGVADTQYF. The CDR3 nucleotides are TGTGCCAGCAGTGCGGGGGTAGCAGATACGCAGTATTTT.

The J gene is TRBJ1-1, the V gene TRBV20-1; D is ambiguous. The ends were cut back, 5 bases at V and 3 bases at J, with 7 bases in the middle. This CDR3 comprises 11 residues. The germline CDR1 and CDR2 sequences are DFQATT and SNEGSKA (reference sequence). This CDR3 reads CSALRDTEAFF. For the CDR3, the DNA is TGCAGTGCTCTTCGGGACACTGAAGCTTTCTTT.

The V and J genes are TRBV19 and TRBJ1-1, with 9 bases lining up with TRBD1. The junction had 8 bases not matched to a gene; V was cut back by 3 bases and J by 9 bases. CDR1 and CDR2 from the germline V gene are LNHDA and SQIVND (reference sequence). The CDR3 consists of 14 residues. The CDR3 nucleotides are TGTGCCAGTAGTATCCTAGGGGACAGGGAAAAAGCTTTCTTT. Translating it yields CASSILGDREKAFF.

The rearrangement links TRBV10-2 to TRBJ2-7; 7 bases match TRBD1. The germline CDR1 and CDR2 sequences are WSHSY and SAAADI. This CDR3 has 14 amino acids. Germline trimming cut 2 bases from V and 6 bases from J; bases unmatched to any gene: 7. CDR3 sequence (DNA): TGCGCCAGCAGTGAGCAGGGGGAAGGCGGCGAGCAGTACTTC. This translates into CASSEQGEGGEQYF.

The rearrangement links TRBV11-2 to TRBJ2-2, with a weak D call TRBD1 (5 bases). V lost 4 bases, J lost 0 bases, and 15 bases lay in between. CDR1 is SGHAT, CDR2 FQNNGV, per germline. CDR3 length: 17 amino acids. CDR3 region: CASSSPPETANTGELFF. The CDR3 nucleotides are TGTGCCAGCAGCTCGCCTCCGGAGACAGCGAACACCGGGGAGCTGTTTTTT.

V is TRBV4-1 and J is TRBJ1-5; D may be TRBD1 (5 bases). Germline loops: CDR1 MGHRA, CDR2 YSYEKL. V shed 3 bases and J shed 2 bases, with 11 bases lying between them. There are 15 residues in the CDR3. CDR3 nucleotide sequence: TGCGCCAGCAGCCAGGTTATACAGGGCAATCAGCCCCAGCATTTT. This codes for CASSQVIQGNQPQHF.

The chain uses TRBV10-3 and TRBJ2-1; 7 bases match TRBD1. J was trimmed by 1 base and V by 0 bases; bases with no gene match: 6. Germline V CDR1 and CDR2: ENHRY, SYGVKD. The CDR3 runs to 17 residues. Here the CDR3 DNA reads TGTGCCATCAGTGAGTCAGGCCAGGGACAGTCCTACAATGAGCAGTTCTTC. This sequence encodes CAISESGQGQSYNEQFF.

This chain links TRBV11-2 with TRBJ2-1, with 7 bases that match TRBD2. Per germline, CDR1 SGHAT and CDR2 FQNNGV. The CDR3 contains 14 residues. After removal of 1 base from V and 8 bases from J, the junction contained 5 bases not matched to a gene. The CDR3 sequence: CASSLAGGFDEQFF. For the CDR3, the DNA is TGTGCCAGCAGCTTAGCGGGGGGTTTCGATGAGCAGTTCTTC.